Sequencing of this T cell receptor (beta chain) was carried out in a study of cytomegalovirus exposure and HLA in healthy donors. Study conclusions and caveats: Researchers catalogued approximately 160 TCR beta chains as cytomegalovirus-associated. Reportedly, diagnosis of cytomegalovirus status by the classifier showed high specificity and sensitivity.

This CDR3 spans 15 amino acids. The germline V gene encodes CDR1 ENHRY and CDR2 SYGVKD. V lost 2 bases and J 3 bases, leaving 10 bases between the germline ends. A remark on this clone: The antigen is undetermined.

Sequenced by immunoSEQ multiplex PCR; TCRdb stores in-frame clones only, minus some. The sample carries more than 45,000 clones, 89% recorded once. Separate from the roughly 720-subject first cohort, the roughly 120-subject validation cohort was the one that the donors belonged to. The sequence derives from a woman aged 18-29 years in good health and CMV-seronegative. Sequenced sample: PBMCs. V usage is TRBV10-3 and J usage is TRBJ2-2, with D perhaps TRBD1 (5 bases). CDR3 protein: CAISENDRYTGELFF. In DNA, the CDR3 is TGTGCCATCAGTGAGAATGACAGATACACCGGGGAGCTGTTTTTT.